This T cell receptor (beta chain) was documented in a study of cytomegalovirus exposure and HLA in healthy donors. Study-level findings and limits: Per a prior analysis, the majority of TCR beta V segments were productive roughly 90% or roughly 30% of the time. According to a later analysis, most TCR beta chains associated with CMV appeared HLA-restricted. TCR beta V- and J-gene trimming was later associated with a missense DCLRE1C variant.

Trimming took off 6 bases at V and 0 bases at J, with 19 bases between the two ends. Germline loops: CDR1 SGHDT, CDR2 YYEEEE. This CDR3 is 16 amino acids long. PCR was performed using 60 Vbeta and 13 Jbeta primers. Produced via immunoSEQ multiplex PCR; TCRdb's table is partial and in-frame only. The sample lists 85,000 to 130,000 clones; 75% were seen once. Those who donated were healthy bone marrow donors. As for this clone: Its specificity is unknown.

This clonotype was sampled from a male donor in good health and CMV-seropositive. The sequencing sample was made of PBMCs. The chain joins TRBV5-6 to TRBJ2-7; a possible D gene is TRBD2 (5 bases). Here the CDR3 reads CASTTISVEGSYEQYF. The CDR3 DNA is TGTGCCAGCACCACGATTTCCGTCGAGGGCTCCTACGAGCAGTACTTC. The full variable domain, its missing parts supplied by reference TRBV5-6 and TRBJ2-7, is DAGVTQSPTHLIKTRGQQVTLRCSPKSGHDTVSWYQQALGQGPQFIFQYYEEEERQRGNFPDRFSGHQFPNYSSELNVNALLLGDSALYLCASTTISVEGSYEQYFGPGTRLTVT.